The source of this T cell receptor (beta chain) is a study of post-analysis software for immune sequencing data. Study conclusions and caveats: Patients carried 5 or 6 TRBV segments more frequently than controls did, and TRBV5-6, TRBV5-1 and TRBV20-1 were among them.

Germline V gene data show CDR1 as MGHRA and CDR2 as YSYEKL. Trimming left V 1 base short and J 0 bases short, with 10 bases between. The CDR3 totals 16 residues. In this sample, this clonotype turned up a few times. The antigen is not known. TCR beta cDNA libraries had unique molecular identifiers. TCRdb itself ran the PCR reads through MiXCR, one entry per CDR3 protein. The sample lists 600,000 to 700,000 distinct CDR3 sequences; approximately 60% were seen once. This receptor was obtained from a girl aged 2 to 10 with multiple sclerosis. The chain couples TRBV4-1 to TRBJ2-1; the D gene is possibly TRBD1 (6 bases). The sequenced sample was blood. The CDR3 spells CASSQVQGSSYNEQFF. The CDR3, as DNA: TGCGCCAGCAGCCAAGTGCAGGGGAGCTCCTACAATGAGCAGTTCTTC.